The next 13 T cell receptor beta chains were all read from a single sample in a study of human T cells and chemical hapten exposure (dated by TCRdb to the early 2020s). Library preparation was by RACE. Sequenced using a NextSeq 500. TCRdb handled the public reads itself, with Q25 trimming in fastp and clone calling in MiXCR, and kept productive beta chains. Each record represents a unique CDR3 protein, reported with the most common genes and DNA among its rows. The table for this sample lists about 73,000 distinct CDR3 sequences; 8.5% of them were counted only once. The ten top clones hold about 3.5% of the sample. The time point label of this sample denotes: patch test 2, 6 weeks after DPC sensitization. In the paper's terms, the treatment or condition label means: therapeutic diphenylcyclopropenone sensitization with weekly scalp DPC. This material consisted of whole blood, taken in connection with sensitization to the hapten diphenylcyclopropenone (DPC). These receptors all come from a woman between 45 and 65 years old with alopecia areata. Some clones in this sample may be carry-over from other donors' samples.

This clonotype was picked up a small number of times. Written as DNA, the CDR3 is TGTGCCAGCAGTTACTCGAACGGGGGGGACGGAGAGACCCAGTACTTC. It is translated as CASSYSNGGDGETQYF. The chain is built from TRBV6-5 and TRBJ2-5; 8 nucleotides agree with TRBD2. Trimming removed 0 bases from V and 4 bases from J; junction bases left unmatched: 7. This CDR3 comprises 16 residues. CDR1 is MNHEY and CDR2 is SVGAGI in the germline V gene.

This CDR3 reads CASSQPPGQGVADTQYF. The CDR3 nucleotides are TGTGCCAGCAGCCAACCTCCAGGACAGGGGGTCGCAGATACGCAGTATTTT. The genes are TRBV4-2 and TRBJ2-3; TRBD1 matches at 10 bases. Germline V gene data show CDR1 as LGHNA and CDR2 as YNFKEQ. The CDR3 totals 17 residues. The V segment lost 2 bases and the J segment 4 bases; nucleotides outside the gene matches: 9.

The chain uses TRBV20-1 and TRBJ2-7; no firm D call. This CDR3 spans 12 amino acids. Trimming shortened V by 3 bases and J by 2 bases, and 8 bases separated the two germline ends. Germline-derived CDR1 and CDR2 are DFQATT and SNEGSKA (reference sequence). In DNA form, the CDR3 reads TGCAGTGCTAGGTCACTGGCCTACGAGCAGTACTTC. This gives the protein CSARSLAYEQYF.

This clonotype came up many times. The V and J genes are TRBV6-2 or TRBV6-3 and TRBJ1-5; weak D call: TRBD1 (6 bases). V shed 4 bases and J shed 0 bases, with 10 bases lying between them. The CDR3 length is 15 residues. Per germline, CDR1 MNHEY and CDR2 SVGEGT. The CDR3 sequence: CASSWDTYSNQPQHF. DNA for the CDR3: TGTGCCAGCAGTTGGGACACCTATAGCAATCAGCCCCAGCATTTT.

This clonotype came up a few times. The CDR3: CASSEVSPYEQYF. CDR3 in DNA: TGCGCCAGCAGTGAAGTCAGCCCCTACGAGCAGTACTTC. V is TRBV10-2 and J is TRBJ2-7, with no clear D. CDR1 WSHSY and CDR2 SAAADI come from the germline V gene. This CDR3 contains 13 residues. V was cut by 3 bases and J by 2 bases, with 8 bases left in between.

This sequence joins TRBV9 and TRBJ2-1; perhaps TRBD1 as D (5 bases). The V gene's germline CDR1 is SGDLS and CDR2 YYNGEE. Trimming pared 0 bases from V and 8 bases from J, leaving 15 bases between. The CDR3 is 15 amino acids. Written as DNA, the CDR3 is TGTGCCAGCAGCGTAGGGATTATTACAGGCGATGAGCAGTTCTTC. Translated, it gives CASSVGIITGDEQFF.

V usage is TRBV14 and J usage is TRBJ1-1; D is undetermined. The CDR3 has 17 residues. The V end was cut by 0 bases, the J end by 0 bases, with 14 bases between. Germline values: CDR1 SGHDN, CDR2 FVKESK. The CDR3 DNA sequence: TGTGCCAGCAGCCAAGATGTGACGGTAACGCTGAACACTGAAGCTTTCTTT. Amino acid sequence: CASSQDVTVTLNTEAFF.

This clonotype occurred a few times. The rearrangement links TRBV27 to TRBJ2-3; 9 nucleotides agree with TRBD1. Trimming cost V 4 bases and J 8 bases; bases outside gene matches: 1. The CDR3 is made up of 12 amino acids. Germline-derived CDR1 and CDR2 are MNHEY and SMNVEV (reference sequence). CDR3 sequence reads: CASSWGQGTQYF. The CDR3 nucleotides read TGTGCCAGCAGTTGGGGACAGGGTACGCAGTATTTT.

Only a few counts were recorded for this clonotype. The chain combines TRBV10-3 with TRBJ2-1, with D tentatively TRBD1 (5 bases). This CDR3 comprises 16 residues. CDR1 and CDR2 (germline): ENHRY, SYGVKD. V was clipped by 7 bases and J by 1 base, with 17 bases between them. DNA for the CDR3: TGTGCCATCACTATGGACACTGGTGTTTCCTACAATGAGCAGTTCTTC. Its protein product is CAITMDTGVSYNEQFF.

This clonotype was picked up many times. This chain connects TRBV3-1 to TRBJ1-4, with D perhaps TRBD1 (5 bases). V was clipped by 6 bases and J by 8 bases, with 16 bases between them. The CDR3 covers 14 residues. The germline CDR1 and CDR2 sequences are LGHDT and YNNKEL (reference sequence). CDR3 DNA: TGTGCCAGCAGTCAACCCGGGACTGTAGAAAAACTGTTTTTT. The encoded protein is CASSQPGTVEKLFF.

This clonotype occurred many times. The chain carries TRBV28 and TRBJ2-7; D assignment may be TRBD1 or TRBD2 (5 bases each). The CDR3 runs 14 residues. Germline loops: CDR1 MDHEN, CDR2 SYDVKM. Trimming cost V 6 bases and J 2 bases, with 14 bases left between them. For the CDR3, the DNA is TGTGCCAGCAGACCTATGGGACCAACCTACGAGCAGTACTTC. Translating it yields CASRPMGPTYEQYF.

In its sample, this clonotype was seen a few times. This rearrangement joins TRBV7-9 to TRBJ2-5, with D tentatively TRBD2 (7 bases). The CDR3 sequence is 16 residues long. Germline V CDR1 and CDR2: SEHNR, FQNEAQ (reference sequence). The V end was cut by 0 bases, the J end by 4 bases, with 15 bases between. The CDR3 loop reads CASSLAVGGLGETQYF. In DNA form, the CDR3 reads TGTGCCAGCAGCTTAGCGGTCGGGGGGCTGGGAGAGACCCAGTACTTC.

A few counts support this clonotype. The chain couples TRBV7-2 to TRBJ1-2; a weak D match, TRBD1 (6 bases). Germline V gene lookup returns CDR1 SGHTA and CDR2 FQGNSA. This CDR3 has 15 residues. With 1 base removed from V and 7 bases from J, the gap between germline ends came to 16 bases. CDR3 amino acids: CASSLEGGLGGGYTF. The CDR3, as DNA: TGTGCCAGCAGCTTAGAAGGGGGTCTGGGGGGTGGCTACACCTTC.